Included here is one T cell receptor beta chain sequence, with context. These data originate in a study of shared clonotypes between healthy human individuals. V shed 2 bases and J shed 8 bases, with 7 bases lying between them. The CDR3 contains 12 residues. Germline CDR1 MNHNY, CDR2 SVGAGI (reference sequence). Naive CD8 populations comprised CD45RO-negative cells positively selected for CCR7, excluding terminally differentiated effector memory CD45RA+ cells. The repertoire was sequenced with immunoSEQ multiplex PCR; TCRdb's copy has only in-frame clones and lacks some. The table has about 2.2 million clones, just under 95% seen once.

This chain connects TRBV6-6 to TRBJ2-4; the D is unclear. This receptor was obtained from a man aged 18-30 years in good health. Some clones in this sample may be carry-over from other donors' samples. Sequencing was performed on naive CD8+ T cells from PBMCs. CDR3 bases: TGTGCCAGCAGTTACCTCTTAGACATTCAGTACTTC. Its translation is CASSYLLDIQYF.